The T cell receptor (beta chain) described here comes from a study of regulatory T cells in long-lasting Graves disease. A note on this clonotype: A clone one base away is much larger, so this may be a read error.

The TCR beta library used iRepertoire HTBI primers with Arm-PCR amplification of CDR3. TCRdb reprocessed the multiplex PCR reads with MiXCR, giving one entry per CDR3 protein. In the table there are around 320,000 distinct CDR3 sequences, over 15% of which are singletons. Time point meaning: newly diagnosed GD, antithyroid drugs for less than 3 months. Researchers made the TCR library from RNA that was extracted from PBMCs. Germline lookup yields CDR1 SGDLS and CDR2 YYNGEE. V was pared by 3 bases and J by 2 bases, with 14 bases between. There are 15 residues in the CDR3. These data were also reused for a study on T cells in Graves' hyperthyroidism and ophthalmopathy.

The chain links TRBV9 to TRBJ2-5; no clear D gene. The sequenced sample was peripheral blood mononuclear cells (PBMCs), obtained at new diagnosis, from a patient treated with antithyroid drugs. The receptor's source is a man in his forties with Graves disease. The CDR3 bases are TGTGCCAGCAGCGCAGCGCTGGGTGGGCAAGAGACCCAGTACTTC. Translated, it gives CASSAALGGQETQYF.